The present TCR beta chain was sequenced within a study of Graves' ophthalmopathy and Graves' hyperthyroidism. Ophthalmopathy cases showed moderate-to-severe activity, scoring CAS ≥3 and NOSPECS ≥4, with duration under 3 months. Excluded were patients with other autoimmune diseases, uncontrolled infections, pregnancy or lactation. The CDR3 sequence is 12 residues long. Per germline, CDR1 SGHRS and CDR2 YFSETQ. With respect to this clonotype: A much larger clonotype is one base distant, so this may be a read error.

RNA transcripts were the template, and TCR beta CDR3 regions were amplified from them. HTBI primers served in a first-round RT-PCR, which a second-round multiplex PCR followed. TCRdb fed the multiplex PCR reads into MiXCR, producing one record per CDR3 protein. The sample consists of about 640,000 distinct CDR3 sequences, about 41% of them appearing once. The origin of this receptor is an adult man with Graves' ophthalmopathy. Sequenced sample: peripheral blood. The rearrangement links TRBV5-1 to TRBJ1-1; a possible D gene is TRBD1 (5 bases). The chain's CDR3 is CASSPRAYEAFF. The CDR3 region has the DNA TGTGCCAGCAGTCCCAGGGCCTATGAAGCTTTCTTT.